This T cell receptor beta chain was retrieved from a study of blood T cell repertoires in COVID-19. Clones were sequenced by immunoSEQ multiplex PCR, and TCRdb holds only the in-frame ones, with some missing. The table lists approximately 250,000 clones, about 89% of them singletons. Researchers sorted participants into cohorts using their self-reported clinical history. This clone was seen a handful of times. Material for sequencing was PBMCs or T cells enriched from blood (not recorded which). This receptor was taken from a woman in her 30s who had recovered from COVID-19.

CDR3 coding DNA: TGTGCCAGCAAATCCTACGGGGACACTGAAGCTTTCTTT. Encoded protein: CASKSYGDTEAFF. The chain joins TRBV25-1 to TRBJ1-1, with D unresolved. V was cut by 7 bases and J by 3 bases, with 12 bases left in between. The CDR3 is 13 residues long. The V gene's germline CDR1 is MGHDK and CDR2 SYGVNS.